Sequencing of this TCR beta chain was carried out in a study of blood T cell repertoires in COVID-19. At the level of the study: There were acute and convalescent COVID-19 samples, and they came from the United States, Italy and Spain. T cells, B-cell-depleted T cells, or PBMCs supplied cDNA or gDNA.

Authors' processing steps: How many nucleated cells were present was estimated from reference gene primer amplification. Using immunoSEQ multiplex PCR, the repertoire was profiled, and TCRdb retains in-frame clones only, with some absent. V and J calls and clone size come straight from that table; D and trimming were deduced from the DNA. The sample holds about 200,000 clones, 88% seen once. This CDR3 comprises 15 residues. Germline assignment: CDR1 KGHDR and CDR2 SFDVKD. Trimming took 6 bases from V and 1 from J; bases not matched to a gene: 4. J is TRBJ2-3 and V is TRBV24-1; 9 bases map to TRBD2. The TCR comes from a middle-aged man with active or convalescent COVID-19. Sequencing input: peripheral blood. The CDR3 here is CATSLSGSGTDTQYF. CDR3 nucleotides: TGTGCCACCAGTCTTAGCGGGAGCGGCACAGATACGCAGTATTTT.